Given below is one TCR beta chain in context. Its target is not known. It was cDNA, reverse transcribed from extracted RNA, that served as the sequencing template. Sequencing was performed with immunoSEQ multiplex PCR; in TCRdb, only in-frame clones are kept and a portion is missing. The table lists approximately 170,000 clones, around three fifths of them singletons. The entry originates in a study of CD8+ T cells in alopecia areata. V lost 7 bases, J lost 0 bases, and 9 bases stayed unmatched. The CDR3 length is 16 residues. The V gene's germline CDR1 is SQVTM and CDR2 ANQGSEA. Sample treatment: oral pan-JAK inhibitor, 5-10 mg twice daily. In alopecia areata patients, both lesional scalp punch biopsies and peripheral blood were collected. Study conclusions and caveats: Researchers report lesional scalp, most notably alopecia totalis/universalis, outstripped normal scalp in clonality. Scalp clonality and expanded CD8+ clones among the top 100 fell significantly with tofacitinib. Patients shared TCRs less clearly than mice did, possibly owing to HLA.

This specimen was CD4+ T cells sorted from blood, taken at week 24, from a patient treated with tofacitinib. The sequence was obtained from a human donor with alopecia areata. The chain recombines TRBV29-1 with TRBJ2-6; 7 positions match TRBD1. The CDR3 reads CSAGQRTFSGANVLTF. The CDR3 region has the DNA TGCAGCGCGGGACAGAGGACGTTCTCTGGGGCCAACGTCCTGACTTTC.